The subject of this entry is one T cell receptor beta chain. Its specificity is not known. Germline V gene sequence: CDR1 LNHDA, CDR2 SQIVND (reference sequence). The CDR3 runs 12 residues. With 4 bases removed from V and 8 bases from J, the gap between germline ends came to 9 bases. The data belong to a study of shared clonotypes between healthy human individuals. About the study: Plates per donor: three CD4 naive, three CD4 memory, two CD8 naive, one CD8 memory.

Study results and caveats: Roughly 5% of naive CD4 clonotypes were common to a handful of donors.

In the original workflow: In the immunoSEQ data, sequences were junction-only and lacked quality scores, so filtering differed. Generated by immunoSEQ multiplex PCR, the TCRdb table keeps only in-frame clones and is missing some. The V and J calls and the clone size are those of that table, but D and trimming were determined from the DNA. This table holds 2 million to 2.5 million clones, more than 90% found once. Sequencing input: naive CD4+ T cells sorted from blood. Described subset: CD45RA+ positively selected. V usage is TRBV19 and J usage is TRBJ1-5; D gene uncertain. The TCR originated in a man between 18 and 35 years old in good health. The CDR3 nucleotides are TGTGCCAGTAGTAGCCAGATCGAGCCCCAGCATTTT. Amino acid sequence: CASSSQIEPQHF.